Included here is one T cell receptor beta chain sequence, with context. Judged by its sample share, this clonotype qualifies as large (0.1 to 1%). Its antigen is currently not known. Within one base of it there is no much larger clone, and no base qualities were kept. The protocol used for the library was PCR. The sample was run on a NextSeq 500. TCRdb reprocessing: public reads trimmed at Q25 with fastp, clones called with MiXCR, in-frame beta chains kept. Each CDR3 protein appears once, grouped with its most common genes and DNA. Here the sample has around 2,600 distinct CDR3 sequences; over 40% occur a single time. The ten largest clones represent more than 30% of the sample. The sample is drawn from a study of immune characterization of retroperitoneal liposarcoma (dated 2019 in TCRdb). Deletion took 4 bases off V and 4 bases off J, with a span of 16 bases between the germline ends. The germline V gene yields MNHNS for CDR1 and SASEGT for CDR2. Its CDR3 holds 16 amino acids, cysteine through phenylalanine. Only the CDR3 part of the read is kept: 48 bases, read in frame from the first base.

This sequence was found in a male donor with retroperitoneal liposarcoma. Sequenced: tumor tissue. This chain joins TRBV6-1 to TRBJ2-2; the best D guess is TRBD1, with 5 bases matching. The sequenced DNA: TGTGCCAGCAGTGCGTTTCAGGGATCTTCCACCGGGGAGCTGTTTTTT. Translated, this gives CASSAFQGSSTGELFF.